This TCR beta chain stems from a study of blood T cell repertoires in COVID-19. Looking at the study overall: COVID-19 samples collected from the United States, Italy and Spain covered acute and convalescent phases.

The table came from immunoSEQ multiplex PCR; TCRdb's copy has only in-frame clones and leaves some out. In the table there are around 270,000 clones, 80% to 90% of which are singletons. Researchers sorted participants into cohorts using their self-reported clinical history. The CDR3 loop spans 14 amino acids. The V gene end was trimmed by 0 bases and the J gene end by 9 bases; junction bases not matched to a gene: 4. Germline lookup yields CDR1 ENHRY and CDR2 SYGVKD. The sequence came from a woman in her twenties or thirties who had recovered from COVID-19. The J gene is TRBJ2-3, the V gene TRBV10-3, with 9 bases matching TRBD2. The sample was PBMCs or T cells enriched from blood (not recorded which). In DNA form, the CDR3 reads TGTGCCATCAGTGAGTCGGTAGCGGGAGCGACGCAGTATTTT. This sequence encodes CAISESVAGATQYF.